This T cell receptor beta chain derives from a study of PD-1 blockade in classical Hodgkin lymphoma. Study conclusions and caveats: CD4+ TCR diversity climbed significantly by C4D1, unlike CD8+ TCR diversity. Lower baseline TCR diversity marked trial partial responders and progressors. Newly diagnosed patients had baseline TCR diversity that was reportedly lower than that of healthy donors.

Comment on this clone: Antigen unknown.

Each patient relapsed following autologous stem cell transplantation, and prior brentuximab vedotin exposure differed. Magnetic negative selection of thawed PBMCs was the method by which CD4+ T cells were purified. Patients' outcomes at their best amounted to complete response, partial response or progressive disease. The length of the CDR3 is 15 residues. Germline V CDR1 and CDR2: MNHEY, SMNVEV (reference sequence). V lost 5 bases and J lost 10; bases outside the gene matches: 11. This table comes from immunoSEQ multiplex PCR, and its TCRdb copy is limited to in-frame clones, with some not included. The sample carries about 16,000 clones, roughly 80% recorded once.

The source of this sequence is a human donor with classical Hodgkin lymphoma. The V gene is TRBV27, the J gene TRBJ2-1, with TRBD1 matching 10 bases. Sample: CD4+ T cells from blood, taken at baseline. Here the CDR3 DNA reads TGTGCCAGCAGTCCGACCGGGACAGGGGTGTACGAGCAGTTCTTC. This codes for CASSPTGTGVYEQFF.